A selection of T cell receptor beta chains follows, all from one sample in a study of monozygotic twins with inflammatory bowel disease. TCRdb re-called the 5' RACE reads and shows each CDR3 protein once, DNA omitted. The table lists about 200,000 distinct CDR3 sequences, with roughly 7.7% in the top ten. Sequencing input: blood. The receptors stem from a human donor with ulcerative colitis or Crohn's disease, or a healthy co-twin of an affected twin (not recorded which). Each CDR3 is given with its conserved first and last residue. The order of the fields is J gene, V gene, CDR3 protein.

j_gene: TRBJ1-1; v_gene: TRBV7-9; CDR3aa: CASSFRGTGPNTEAFF
j_gene: TRBJ1-5; v_gene: TRBV5-5; CDR3aa: CASSPGQGSGAQHF
j_gene: TRBJ2-1; v_gene: TRBV6-2/TRBV6-3; CDR3aa: CASRGGGTYNEQFF
j_gene: TRBJ2-7; v_gene: TRBV9; CDR3aa: CASSVSDWGSSYEQYF
j_gene: TRBJ1-2; v_gene: TRBV19; CDR3aa: CASSPMTGANYGYTF
j_gene: TRBJ2-1; v_gene: TRBV15; CDR3aa: CATSREGNEQFF
j_gene: TRBJ1-1; v_gene: TRBV11-2; CDR3aa: CASSTNDDTEAFF
j_gene: TRBJ2-1; v_gene: TRBV11-2; CDR3aa: CASSFRKGPSEQFF
j_gene: TRBJ2-7; v_gene: TRBV6-1; CDR3aa: CASGEEDYPTYEQYF
j_gene: TRBJ2-2; v_gene: TRBV4-2; CDR3aa: CASSQLGGGPTYEFANTGELFF
j_gene: TRBJ2-6; v_gene: TRBV12-3/TRBV12-4; CDR3aa: CASTFWSSGANVLTF
j_gene: TRBJ2-2; v_gene: TRBV5-5; CDR3aa: CASSLYTGGGELFF
j_gene: TRBJ1-1; v_gene: TRBV6-5; CDR3aa: CASSYLRTPPNTEAFF
j_gene: TRBJ2-7; v_gene: TRBV5-8; CDR3aa: CASSSGRTSSYEQYF
j_gene: TRBJ1-6; v_gene: TRBV4-2; CDR3aa: CASSPDHRVTNSPLHF
j_gene: TRBJ1-4; v_gene: TRBV5-1; CDR3aa: CASSLGTGAPTTNEKLFF
j_gene: TRBJ1-1; v_gene: TRBV2; CDR3aa: CASSGDWGGLTEAFF
j_gene: TRBJ2-2; v_gene: TRBV6-5; CDR3aa: CASSYPPGELFF
j_gene: TRBJ1-1; v_gene: TRBV19; CDR3aa: CASTPDRGGPLRTEAFF
j_gene: TRBJ1-1; v_gene: TRBV5-1; CDR3aa: CASSLVSGLQNTEAFF
j_gene: TRBJ2-2; v_gene: TRBV4-1; CDR3aa: CASRVGLVTGELFF
j_gene: TRBJ2-7; v_gene: TRBV18; CDR3aa: CASSRELGGSYEQYF
j_gene: TRBJ2-2; v_gene: TRBV6-1; CDR3aa: CATRGASTGELFF
j_gene: TRBJ2-5; v_gene: TRBV6-6; CDR3aa: CASNPAYRETQYF
j_gene: TRBJ1-5; v_gene: TRBV28; CDR3aa: CASSSQGVYQPQHF
j_gene: TRBJ1-6; v_gene: TRBV6-1; CDR3aa: CASRLHGTSRESLHF
j_gene: TRBJ2-7; v_gene: TRBV28; CDR3aa: CASSIPGQGKWF
j_gene: TRBJ1-1; v_gene: TRBV5-6; CDR3aa: CASSLFQGNTEAFF
j_gene: TRBJ2-5; v_gene: TRBV25-1; CDR3aa: CASSDSDRRQYF
j_gene: TRBJ1-5; v_gene: TRBV12-3/TRBV12-4; CDR3aa: CASSFAGNQPQHF